These T cell receptor beta chains were read from a single sample in a study of T cell responses to AZD1222 COVID-19 vaccine. Repertoires were generated with immunoSEQ multiplex PCR, while TCRdb's copy carries only in-frame clones and drops some. The table lists about 220,000 clones, around 93% of them singletons, with around 1% in the top ten. The sequences come from peripheral blood, collected on day 0 of MenACWY control vaccination. The receptors were sampled from an adult in good health. Each CDR3 is given with its conserved first and last residue. The D gene is left open where the match is weak. Clone size is shown for a subset of rows, as once, few, many or a class of expanded clone.

clone_size,j_call,v_call,d_call,cdr3_nt,cdr3_aa
NA,TRBJ1-2,TRBV29-1,NA,TGCAGCGTTGACGCAGGGGAGGGAGGCTACACCTTC,CSVDAGEGGYTF
NA,TRBJ1-2,TRBV6-6,NA,TGTGCCAGCACCCAGCGGGGGAACTATGGCTACACCTTC,CASTQRGNYGYTF
NA,TRBJ1-2,TRBV27,NA,TGTGCCAGCAGCCCTTACGAACAGGGAGAGGACGGCTACACCTTC,CASSPYEQGEDGYTF
NA,TRBJ2-5,TRBV6-5,NA,TGTGCCAGCAGTTACCTAGGGACAAGGGAAGAGACCCAGTACTTC,CASSYLGTREETQYF
NA,TRBJ1-1,TRBV27,NA,TGTGCCAGCAGTTGGGCACAGAACACTGAAGCTTTCTTT,CASSWAQNTEAFF
NA,TRBJ2-5,TRBV7-2,NA,TGTGCCAGCAGCTTAGTGGGGCGAGAGACCCAGTACTTC,CASSLVGRETQYF
NA,TRBJ2-3,TRBV11-1,NA,TGTGCCAGCGGGGACGACCCCTTTAACGCAGATACGCAGTATTTT,CASGDDPFNADTQYF
NA,TRBJ2-7,TRBV18,NA,TGTGCCAGCTCACCACCGAACAGAGCTATCGCCTACGAGCAGTACTTC,CASSPPNRAIAYEQYF
once,TRBJ1-5,TRBV4-2,NA,TGTGCCAGCAGCGACCAGGGATTCAATCAGCCCCAGCATTTT,CASSDQGFNQPQHF
NA,TRBJ2-3,TRBV4-2,TRBD2,TGTGCCAGCAGCCGCCAGAACGGGGGGGCTACAGATACGCAGTATTTT,CASSRQNGGATDTQYF
once,TRBJ2-5,TRBV7-9,NA,TGTGCCAGCAGCTTAGGAATGGGGGGCCTTCAAGAGACCCAGTACTTC,CASSLGMGGLQETQYF
NA,TRBJ2-1,TRBV29-1,TRBD1,TGCAGCGAAGGGACAGGGGGAGTGAATGAGCAGTTCTTC,CSEGTGGVNEQFF
NA,TRBJ2-3,TRBV9,NA,TGTGCCAGCAGCGTAGGTGGTGGGAGCACAGATACGCAGTATTTT,CASSVGGGSTDTQYF
once,TRBJ1-1,TRBV15,NA,TGTGCCACCAGCAGATCTGTGGGGGGCTCGGGGAACACTGAAGCTTTCTTT,CATSRSVGGSGNTEAFF
NA,TRBJ2-1,TRBV24-1,NA,TGTGCCACCAGTGAGTCTCGACAGTCCCGAAAGGAGCAGTTCTTC,CATSESRQSRKEQFF
NA,TRBJ1-1,TRBV4-1,NA,TGCGCCAGCAGCCAAGGGAACGCAGGGGACACTGAAGCTTTCTTT,CASSQGNAGDTEAFF
NA,TRBJ2-3,TRBV19,TRBD1,TGTGCCAGTACTAAGGGACAGCTAAAAACAGATACGCAGTATTTT,CASTKGQLKTDTQYF